This T cell receptor (beta chain) was sequenced in a study of cytomegalovirus exposure and HLA in healthy donors (dated by TCRdb to 2015 to 2018). Broadly, across the study: In an earlier analysis of about 560 of the donors, less than 350 Gb of sequence data and 90 million to 120 million unique TCR beta sequences from about 180 million T cells were reported. Donor age, sex, ethnicity and CMV serostatus were compiled together with the repertoire data. Of the 300 to 500 genotyped donors, 65% to 90% were placed in the genetic ancestry cluster associated with self-reported Caucasian donors. The number of typed donors differed by locus: about 620-640 for A, B, C, DRB1 and DQB1; 522 for DQA1; 606 for DPA1; and around 490 for DPB1. HLA typing covered class I and class II loci at four-digit resolution. To predict cytomegalovirus infection status, the study brought together high-throughput TCR immunosequencing, statistical association of individual TCRs with disease status, and machine learning. Genome-wide SNP genotypes for about 55% of the roughly 670 donors were used in a later genetic analysis, which treated that subset as a discovery cohort. Along with the approximately 700-subject first cohort, a separate validation cohort of over 90 different subjects was used. Every repertoire in the discovery cohort had been generated on one and the same sequencing platform. An early release that covered around 590 HLA-typed donors contained approximately 290 gigabases of sequencing data and 85 million to 100 million unique TCR sequences. An earlier analysis of 587 of the donors used high-throughput TCR beta sequencing to judge whether each TCR beta V gene segment behaved as functional or pseudogenic. A later analysis re-analyzed previously published TCR beta repertoires from 666 donors and added high-resolution HLA genotyping to study TCR occurrence patterns. The study aimed to test whether cataloging public T cell receptors could reveal signatures of past pathogen exposure. Several DR-DQ haplotypes were handled as single units for association and clustering because linkage in the cohort was strong. In the later analysis, no new phenotypic data were used to find candidate immune exposures; instead, reliance was placed on TCR beta sequences and their occurrence across donors. The study profiled the T cell repertoires of 500 to 800 subjects by immunosequencing and related them to cytomegalovirus serostatus. Among over 350 genotyped donors of the cohort, an average of around 240,000 unique TCR beta nucleotide sequences were sequenced per donor, roughly 18% of them non-productive.

CDR1 and CDR2 are drawn from the germline V gene: MDHEN, SYDVKM. The CDR3 runs 12 amino acids, cysteine and phenylalanine included. Only the CDR3 region is kept as DNA, spanning 36 bases read in frame from base 1. At the junction V is shortened by 3 bases and J by 10 bases, with 7 bases in between. Library construction relied on the immunoSEQ multiplex PCR assay. For the multiplex PCR, a mixture combining 60 forward primers for TCR Vbeta segments and 13 reverse primers for TCR Jbeta segments was used. The CDR3 region of rearranged TCR beta genes was amplified from genomic DNA with a multiplex PCR assay. The Illumina HiSeq System was used to sequence the amplified TCR beta libraries as 87-base-pair reads. Processing in the source paper ran as follows. In a later analysis, tens of millions of unique TCR beta chains were counted across the 666 repertoires, and approximately 11 million of these chains were shared by at least two donors. Raw reads were error-corrected and collapsed into unique sequences with a nearest-neighbor algorithm that merged closely related sequences to remove PCR and sequencing errors. V, D and J gene segments were assigned by aligning CDR3 sequences to IMGT reference sequences. For a sequence to be retained, a match of at least six nucleotides to both a V gene segment and a J gene segment was required. Rearrangements were called productive when the CDR3 lacked stop codons and stayed in frame with V and J; all others were non-productive. CDR3 was defined by IMGT convention, running from the second conserved V-encoded cysteine to the conserved J-encoded phenylalanine. The earlier analysis of 500 to 650 of the donors excluded any sequence lacking an unambiguous match to a single V gene segment. An earlier analysis of 500 to 600 of the donors classified V segments as functional when productive rearrangements were above 56.7% and as segregating when the standard deviation between donors was above 5%. A statistical classification framework was built to diagnose cytomegalovirus status from the catalog of TCR beta chain sequences. A later analysis assigned V and J genes by comparing TCR nucleotide sequences with IMGT/GENE-DB human TR gene sequences. In a later analysis, CDR3 sequences and most-parsimonious VDJ recombination scenarios were assigned using the TCRdist pipeline. In a later analysis, each TCR beta chain was defined by its CDR3 amino acid sequence together with its V-gene family, and reads without a unique V-gene family were excluded. A later analysis removed roughly 590 highly shared, low-generation-probability nucleotide sequences to deal with suspected cross-contamination and a sequencing artifact. For each public chain, a later analysis derived a clonal expansion index from normalized ranks of inferred template counts within each repertoire. In a later analysis, generation probabilities were computed using a VDJ recombination model fitted to out-of-frame rearrangements, and the results were checked against IGoR. A later analysis scored TCR-TCR, TCR-HLA and TCR-CMV co-occurrence with hypergeometric tests, applying a repertoire-size bias correction to TCR pairs. In a later analysis, false discovery rates were estimated by permuting HLA or CMV assignments 20 times. A later analysis grouped co-occurring TCRs with DBSCAN, adding TCRdist sequence similarity when clustering within HLA-allele-positive subsets. For co-occurrence clustering, repertoires with fewer than 30,000 or more than 120,000 public chains were excluded, along with about five repertoires with anomalous nucleotide sharing. TCRdb carries this immuneACCESS record with in-frame sequences only. Its versions omit some clonotypes, under half of them owing to an unresolved V gene in the studies checked, with the rest unexplained. D and trimming were read from the DNA, whereas the V and J calls and clone size are those reported in that table. The table for this sample lists fewer than 200,000 clones; roughly 80% of them were counted only once. Approximately 0.78% of the sample lies in the top ten.

A remark on this clone: Its cognate antigen has yet to be identified. Base qualities are not at hand, and no much larger clone is one base apart.

Broader findings and caveats from the paper: According to the authors, the approach could potentially be generalized to other disease states and immunological phenotypes. Most TCR sequences were observed very rarely across donors, whereas some public TCRs were present in many individuals. Only TCR beta chains were sequenced in this cohort, and the absence of alpha or paired-chain data limited detectable features. Compared with the roughly 720-donor mean, donors in an Asian-associated ancestry cluster had fewer N-insertions in productive TCRs, according to a later genetic analysis. Most CMV-associated TCR beta chains appeared to be HLA-restricted in a later analysis, and the HLA associations seemed to be driven largely by CMV exposure. A further reported finding was that TCR beta sequences accurately predicted the HLA-A and HLA-B alleles for most subjects in the first cohort. Some 15 rarely observed V segments, including chromosome 9 orphons, were excluded from the earlier analysis of about 610 of the donors because counts were too low. Several of the top co-occurrence clusters appeared to be linked to parvovirus B19, influenza, CMV and Epstein-Barr virus, according to a later analysis. When HLA alleles, especially DR and DQ, strongly co-occurred, attributing TCR associations to individual alleles was difficult. The study gave a list of about 170 TCR beta chains associated with cytomegalovirus. A cluster of highly shared sequence variants was judged likely to be a technical artifact of the sequencing pipeline. Sequencing depth was assumed to be roughly uniform across donors in the presence/absence analyses, though that assumption may not hold. HLA typing was unavailable for some donors at each locus, so association tests used only the typed subset. Compared with equally common non-associated chains, HLA-associated TCR beta chains in a later analysis were more clonally expanded and had lower generation probabilities. A later analysis associated about 17,000 TCR beta sequences with specific HLA alleles at a false discovery rate of 0.05. In vitro tests confirmed that three of the cytomegalovirus-associated TCR beta chains recognize cytomegalovirus antigens. V-gene and J-gene trimming of TCR beta chains was associated with a missense DCLRE1C variant in a later genetic analysis, and the association was replicated in an independent cohort. The only immune exposure information available for the cohort was CMV serostatus. Correlated functional status among segregating V segments might reflect linkage disequilibrium, but an unknown experimental factor could not be ruled out. Some IMGT-functional V segments, including TRBV6-2 and TRBV6-3, could not be told apart with the 87-base-pair reads, so those segments were excluded. According to a later analysis, TCR association rates differed among HLA loci, with DRB1 alleles showing the most associated TCRs and HLA-C alleles showing the fewest. In an earlier analysis of around 600 of the donors, most TCR beta V segments were observed in productive rearrangements about 90% or about 30% of the time, broadly matching IMGT annotations. In both the original and validation cohorts, the classifier was reported to diagnose cytomegalovirus status with high specificity and sensitivity.

In total, just over 650 healthy bone marrow donors made up the cohort. Cohort members were all nominally healthy when sampled, although unrecorded immune exposures were likely present. The donor tested CMV seronegative and was one of the 352 seronegative cohort members. A peripheral blood sample was provided by each donor, and peripheral blood mononuclear cells were used for TCR beta sequencing. The Qiagen DNeasy Blood Extraction Kit was used to extract genomic DNA from the blood cell samples. The TCR sequence derives from a young woman in good health and CMV-seronegative. The sample was PBMCs. The chain uses TRBV28 and TRBJ1-6; TRBD1 might be the D gene, on 5 matching bases. DNA sequence: TGTGCCAGCAGTTTCGGACAATCACCCCTCCACTTT. It translates as CASSFGQSPLHF.